This TCR beta chain was identified in a study of shared clonotypes between healthy human individuals. This clone was detected ten times or more. Authors' processing steps: Junction-only immunoSEQ data arrived without quality scores, meaning filtering differed. Libraries were prepared by immunoSEQ multiplex PCR; TCRdb keeps only in-frame clonotypes and omits some of them. The V and J calls and clone size come from that table; D and trimming were worked out from the DNA. The sample contains 300,000 to 400,000 clones, around 87% of which appear only once. CDR1 is ENHRY and CDR2 is SYGVKD in the germline V gene. The CDR3 is 17 residues long. J lost 5 bases, V lost 0 bases, and 9 bases had no gene match. Within Nashville, Tennessee resided all donors, each a Caucasian adult. CCR7-negative CD45RA+ TemRA cells were combined with CD45RO+ cells to form CD8 memory.

Source material: memory CD8+ T cells sorted from blood. The subset denotes: CD45RO+ cells pooled with CCR7-negative TemRA cells. The TCR comes from a man between 18 and 29 years old in good health. The chain uses TRBV10-3 and TRBJ2-1; 8 bases fit TRBD2. CDR3: CAISESKGSGDNNEQFF. The CDR3 bases are TGTGCCATCAGTGAGTCGAAAGGTAGCGGGGACAACAATGAGCAGTTCTTC.